This TCR beta chain was sequenced for a study of shared clonotypes between healthy human individuals. Study at large: Those who served as donors were a couple of women and a few men between the ages of 18 and 49.

Free of recent acute infections or vaccinations, the donors were healthy HIV-negative adults. Genomic DNA for unsorted samples, which was extracted with the QIAamp DNA Blood Mini kit, came from 81 million or so PBMCs. Germline V gives CDR1 LGHNA, CDR2 YSLEER. The CDR3 is 14 amino acids. V lost 0 bases and J 5 bases, leaving 10 bases between the germline ends. Assay used: immunoSEQ multiplex PCR; TCRdb lists only in-frame clones, some missing. The repertoire has roughly 500,000 clones, about 72% of them found once; the top ten carry 12%. Material: PBMCs. The source is a woman in her thirties or forties in good health. Some clones in this sample may be carry-over from other donors' samples. The rearrangement joins TRBV4-3 to TRBJ1-1, with D unclear. CDR3 residues: CASSQDHGSTEAFF. Here the CDR3 DNA reads TGCGCCAGCAGCCAAGATCACGGGAGTACTGAAGCTTTCTTT.